This TCR beta chain appears in the sequencing data of a study of blood T cell repertoires in COVID-19. Trimming took 0 bases from V and 7 from J; bases not matched to a gene: 12. There are 18 residues in the CDR3. Germline CDR1 SGHRS, CDR2 YFSETQ. In the authors' workflow: Nucleated cell number was recorded as an estimate derived from reference gene primer amplification. Produced via immunoSEQ multiplex PCR; TCRdb's table is partial and in-frame only. V and J calls and clone size follow that table, whereas D and trimming were derived from the DNA. The sample has about 150,000 clones, roughly 81% seen once.

The sample comprised peripheral blood. J is TRBJ1-6 and V is TRBV5-1; 8 bases agree with TRBD1. This TCR came from a woman aged 55 to 70 with COVID-19, enrolled during active disease. CDR3 sequence reads: CASSLDSARTGHNSPLHF. The CDR3 DNA reads TGCGCCAGCAGCTTGGACTCCGCTCGGACAGGGCACAATTCACCCCTCCACTTT.